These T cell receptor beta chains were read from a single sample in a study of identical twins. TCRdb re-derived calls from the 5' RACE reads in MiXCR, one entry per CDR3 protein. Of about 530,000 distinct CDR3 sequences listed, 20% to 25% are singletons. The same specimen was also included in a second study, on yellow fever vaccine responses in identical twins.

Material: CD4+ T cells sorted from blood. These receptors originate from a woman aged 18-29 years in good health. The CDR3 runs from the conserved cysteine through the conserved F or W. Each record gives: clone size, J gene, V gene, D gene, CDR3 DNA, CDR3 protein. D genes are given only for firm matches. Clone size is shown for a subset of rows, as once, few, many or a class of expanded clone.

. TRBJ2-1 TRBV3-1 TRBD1 TGTGCCAGCAGCCAAGGGACAGGGTCCGGGAATGAGCAGTTCTTC CASSQGTGSGNEQFF
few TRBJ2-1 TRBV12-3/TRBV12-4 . TGTGCCAGCACCCTGTGGGAGAATGAGCAGTTCTTC CASTLWENEQFF
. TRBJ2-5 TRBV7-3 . TGTGCCAGCAGCTTAACACATAAAGAGACCCAGTACTTC CASSLTHKETQYF
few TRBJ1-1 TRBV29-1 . TGCAGCGCAGAGATGAACACTGAAGCTTTCTTT CSAEMNTEAFF
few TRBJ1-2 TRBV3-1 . TGTGCCAGCAGCCAAGGTATCGGGACCGATGGCTACACCTTC CASSQGIGTDGYTF
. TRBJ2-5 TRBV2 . TGTGCCAGCAGGGGGATCGTGGCTGAGACCCAGTACTTC CASRGIVAETQYF
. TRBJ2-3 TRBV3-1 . TGTGCCAGCAGCCAAACCGACTTGGATACGCAGTATTTT CASSQTDLDTQYF
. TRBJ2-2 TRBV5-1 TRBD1 TGCGCCAGCAGCTTCGGGACAGGGACGCGCGGGGAGCTGTTTTTT CASSFGTGTRGELFF
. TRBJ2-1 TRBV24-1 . TGTGCCACCAGTCGATCTGGCGTAGGTCAGAATGAGCAGTTCTTC CATSRSGVGQNEQFF
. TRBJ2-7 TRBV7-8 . TGTGCCAGCAGCCCGCCGGCCGTATACGAGCAGTACTTC CASSPPAVYEQYF
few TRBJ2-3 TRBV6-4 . TGTGCCAGCAGTGACGAATCACAGGGAGATACGCAGTATTTT CASSDESQGDTQYF
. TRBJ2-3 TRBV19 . TGTGCCAGTAGTAAACCCCTCCGAACCGATACGCAGTATTTT CASSKPLRTDTQYF
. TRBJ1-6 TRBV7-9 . TGTGCCAGCAGCTCCCAGACAGGAAATTATTCACCCCTCCACTTT CASSSQTGNYSPLHF
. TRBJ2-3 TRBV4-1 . TGCGCCAGCAGCCAATCCGGGGATGCCCTGGGTACGCAGTATTTT CASSQSGDALGTQYF
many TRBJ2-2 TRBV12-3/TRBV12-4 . TGTGCCAGCAGTCTCGGACTAACCGGGGAGCTGTTTTTT CASSLGLTGELFF
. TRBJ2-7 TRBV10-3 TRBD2 TGTGCCGTCCAAGCGGGAGAGGTCTTCGAGCAGTACTTC CAVQAGEVFEQYF
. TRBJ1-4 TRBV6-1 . TGTGCCAGCAGTGAGGGGGCGAGGGTTAACCATGAAAAACTGTTTTTT CASSEGARVNHEKLFF
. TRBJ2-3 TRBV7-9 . TGTGCCAGCAGCTTAGAGGGATTACCCACAGATACGCAGTATTTT CASSLEGLPTDTQYF
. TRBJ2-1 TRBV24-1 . TGTGCCACCAGTGATTACGGGGGTTACAATGAGCAGTTCTTC CATSDYGGYNEQFF
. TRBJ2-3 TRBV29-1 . TGCAGCGTTGAGGGGAACACAGATACGCAGTATTTT CSVEGNTDTQYF
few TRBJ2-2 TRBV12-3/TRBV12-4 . TGTGCCAGCAGTTGGGAGCAGGGCCACACCGGGGAGCTGTTTTTT CASSWEQGHTGELFF
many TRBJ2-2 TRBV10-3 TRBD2 TGTGCCATCCGGGAGCGGGAATCCACCGGGGAGCTGTTTTTT CAIRERESTGELFF
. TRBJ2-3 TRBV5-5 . TGTGCCAGCAGCGGGATTTCGGGGGCAACGACAGATACGCAGTATTTT CASSGISGATTDTQYF
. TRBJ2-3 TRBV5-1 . TGCGCCAGCAGCTTTACAGAGGAGGTGGGCACAGATACGCAGTATTTT CASSFTEEVGTDTQYF
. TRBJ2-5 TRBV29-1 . TGCAGCGTCGAACCTTGGGAGAACCAGTACTTC CSVEPWENQYF
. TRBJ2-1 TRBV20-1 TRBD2 TGCAGTGCTAGCCCTGGGACTAGCATCGATGAGCAGTTCTTC CSASPGTSIDEQFF
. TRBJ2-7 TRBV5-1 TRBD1 TGCGCCAGCAGCCTAACTGGACAGGGGAACTACGAGCAGTACTTC CASSLTGQGNYEQYF
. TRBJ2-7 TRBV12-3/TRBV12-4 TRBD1 TGTGCCAGCAGTGCCTACAGGGGGCGAGAGCAGTACTTC CASSAYRGREQYF
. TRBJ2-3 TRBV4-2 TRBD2 TGTGCCAGCAGCCGGGACAGGGGGCTAAGTGAGACTAGCGGGAGGGCCGGAGCAGATACGCAGTATTTT CASSRDRGLSETSGRAGADTQYF
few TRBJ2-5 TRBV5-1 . TGCGCCAGCAGCTTGGCCTACGGGGAGACCCAGTACTTC CASSLAYGETQYF
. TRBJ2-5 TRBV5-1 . TGCGCCAGCAGCGGGGTTGCAGTAGAGACCCAGTACTTC CASSGVAVETQYF
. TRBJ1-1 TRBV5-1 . TGCGCCAGCAGCCCTGACAGGCCGAGTGGCACTGAAGCTTTCTTT CASSPDRPSGTEAFF
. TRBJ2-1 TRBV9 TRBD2 TGTGCCAGCAGCGTAGTACTAGCGGGGGCTGAGCAGTTCTTC CASSVVLAGAEQFF
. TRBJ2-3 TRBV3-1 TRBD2 TGTGCCAGCAGCCAGAAACTAGCGGGGACCTCGATCACAGATACGCAGTATTTT CASSQKLAGTSITDTQYF
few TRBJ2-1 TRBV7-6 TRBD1 TGTGCCAGCAGCTCACGACAGGGAACGGGGTACAATGAGCAGTTCTTC CASSSRQGTGYNEQFF
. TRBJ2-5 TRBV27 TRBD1 TGTGCCAGCAGTTTATTGGGTCAGGGGGCTGAGACCCAGTACTTC CASSLLGQGAETQYF
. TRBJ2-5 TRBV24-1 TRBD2 TGTGCCACCAGTGATCCCGGGACTAGCGGGAGGGCCTCAGAGACCCAGTACTTC CATSDPGTSGRASETQYF
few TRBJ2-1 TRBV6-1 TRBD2 TGTGCCAGCAGTGAAGCGTTGATGACGGGAGGCAATGAGCAGTTCTTC CASSEALMTGGNEQFF
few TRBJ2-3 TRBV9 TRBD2 TGTGCCAGCAGCGTGACCGGGACTAGCGGATCCACAGATACGCAGTATTTT CASSVTGTSGSTDTQYF
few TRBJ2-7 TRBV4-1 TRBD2 TGCGCCAGCAGCCAAGGACTAGCGGGAGGCGAGCAGTACTTC CASSQGLAGGEQYF
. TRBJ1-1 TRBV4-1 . TGCGCCAGCAGCCAAGGGATCATGAACACTGAAGCTTTCTTT CASSQGIMNTEAFF
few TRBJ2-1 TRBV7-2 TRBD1 TGTGCCAGCAGCGCGACGGGACAGGGGACGGCGCAGTTCTTC CASSATGQGTAQFF